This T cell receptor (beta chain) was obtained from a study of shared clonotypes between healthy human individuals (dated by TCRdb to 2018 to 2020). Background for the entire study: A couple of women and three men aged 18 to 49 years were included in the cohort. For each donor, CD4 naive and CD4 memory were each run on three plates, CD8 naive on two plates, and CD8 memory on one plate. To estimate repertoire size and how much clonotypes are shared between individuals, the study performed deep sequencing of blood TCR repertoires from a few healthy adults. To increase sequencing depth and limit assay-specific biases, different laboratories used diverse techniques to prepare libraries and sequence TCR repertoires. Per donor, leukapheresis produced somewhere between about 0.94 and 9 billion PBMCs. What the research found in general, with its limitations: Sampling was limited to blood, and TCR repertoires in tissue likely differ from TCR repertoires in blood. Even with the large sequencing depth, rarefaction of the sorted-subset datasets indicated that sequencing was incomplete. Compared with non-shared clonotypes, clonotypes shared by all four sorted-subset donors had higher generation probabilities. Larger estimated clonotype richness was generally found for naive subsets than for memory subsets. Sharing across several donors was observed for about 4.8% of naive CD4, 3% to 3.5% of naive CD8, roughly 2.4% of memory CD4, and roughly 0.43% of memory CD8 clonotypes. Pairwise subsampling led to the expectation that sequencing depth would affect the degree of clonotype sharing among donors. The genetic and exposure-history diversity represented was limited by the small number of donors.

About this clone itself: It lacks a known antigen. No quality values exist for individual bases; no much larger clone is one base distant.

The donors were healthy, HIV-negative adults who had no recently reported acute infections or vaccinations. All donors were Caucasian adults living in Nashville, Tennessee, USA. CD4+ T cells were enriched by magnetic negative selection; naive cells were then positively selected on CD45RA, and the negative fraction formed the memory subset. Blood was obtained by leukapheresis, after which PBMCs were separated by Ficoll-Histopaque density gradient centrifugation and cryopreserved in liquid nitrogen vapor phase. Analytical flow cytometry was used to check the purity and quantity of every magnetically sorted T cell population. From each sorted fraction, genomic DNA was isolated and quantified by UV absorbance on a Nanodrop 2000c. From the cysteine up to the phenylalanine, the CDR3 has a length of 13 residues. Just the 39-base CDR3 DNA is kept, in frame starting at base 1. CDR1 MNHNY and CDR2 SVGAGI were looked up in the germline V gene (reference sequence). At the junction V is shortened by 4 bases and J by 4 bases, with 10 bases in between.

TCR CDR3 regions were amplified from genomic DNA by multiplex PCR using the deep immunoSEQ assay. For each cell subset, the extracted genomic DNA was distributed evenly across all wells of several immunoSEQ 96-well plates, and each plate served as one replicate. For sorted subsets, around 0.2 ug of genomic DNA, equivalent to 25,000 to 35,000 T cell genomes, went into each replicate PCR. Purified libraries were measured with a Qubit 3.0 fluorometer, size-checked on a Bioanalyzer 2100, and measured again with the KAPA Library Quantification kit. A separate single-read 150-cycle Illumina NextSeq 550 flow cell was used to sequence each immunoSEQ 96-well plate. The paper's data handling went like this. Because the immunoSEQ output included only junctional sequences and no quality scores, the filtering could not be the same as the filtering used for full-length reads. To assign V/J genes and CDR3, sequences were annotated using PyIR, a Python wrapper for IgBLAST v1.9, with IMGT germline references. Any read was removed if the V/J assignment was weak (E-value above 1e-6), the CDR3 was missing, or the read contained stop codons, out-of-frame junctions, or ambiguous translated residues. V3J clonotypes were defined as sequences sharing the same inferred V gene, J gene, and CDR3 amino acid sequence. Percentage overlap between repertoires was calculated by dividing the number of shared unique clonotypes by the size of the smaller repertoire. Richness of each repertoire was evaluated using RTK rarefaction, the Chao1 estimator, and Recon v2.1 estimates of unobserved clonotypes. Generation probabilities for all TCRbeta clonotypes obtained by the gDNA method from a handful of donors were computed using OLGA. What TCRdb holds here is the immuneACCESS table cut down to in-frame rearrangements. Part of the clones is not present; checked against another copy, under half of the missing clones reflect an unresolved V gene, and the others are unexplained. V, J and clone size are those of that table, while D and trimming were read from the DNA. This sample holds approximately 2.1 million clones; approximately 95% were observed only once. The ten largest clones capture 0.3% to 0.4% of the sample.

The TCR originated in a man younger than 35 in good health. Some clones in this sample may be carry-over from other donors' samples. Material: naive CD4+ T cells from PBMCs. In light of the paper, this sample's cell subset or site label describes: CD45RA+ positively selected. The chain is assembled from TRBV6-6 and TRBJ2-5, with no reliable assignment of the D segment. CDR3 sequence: CASSFRRTETQYF. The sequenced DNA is TGTGCCAGCAGTTTCAGACGGACAGAGACCCAGTACTTC.